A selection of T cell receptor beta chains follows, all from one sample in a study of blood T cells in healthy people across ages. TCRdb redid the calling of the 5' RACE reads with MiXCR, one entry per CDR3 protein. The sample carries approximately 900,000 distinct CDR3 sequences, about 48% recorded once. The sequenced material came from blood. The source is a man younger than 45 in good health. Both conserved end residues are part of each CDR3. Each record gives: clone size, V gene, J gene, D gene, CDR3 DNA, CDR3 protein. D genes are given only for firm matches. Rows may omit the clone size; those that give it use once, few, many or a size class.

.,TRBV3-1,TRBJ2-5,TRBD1,TGTGCCAGCAGCCAAGCCCGGACAGGGGGCCAGCAGCAGTACTTC,CASSQARTGGQQQYF
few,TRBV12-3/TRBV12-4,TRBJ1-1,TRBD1,TGTGCCAGCAAACCAGACAGGGGGAGGAAAATCAACACTGAAGCTTTCTTT,CASKPDRGRKINTEAFF
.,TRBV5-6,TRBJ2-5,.,TGTGCCAGCAGCTTCCGTAGCGGATTGCTGACCCAGTACTTC,CASSFRSGLLTQYF
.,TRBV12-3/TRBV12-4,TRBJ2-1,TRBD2,TGTGCCATGGGGACTAGCGGGGGAACCGGGGTCAATGAGCAGTTCTTC,CAMGTSGGTGVNEQFF
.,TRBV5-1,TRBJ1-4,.,TGCGCCAGCAGCCCGCCCGACAGAAACACCGGTGAAAAACTGTTTTTT,CASSPPDRNTGEKLFF
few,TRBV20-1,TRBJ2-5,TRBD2,TGCAGTGCTCCCGGACTAGCGGGGTTTTCTGAGACCCAGTACTTC,CSAPGLAGFSETQYF
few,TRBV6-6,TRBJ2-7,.,TGTGCCAGCGGCGAGCCCGAGCAGTACTTC,CASGEPEQYF
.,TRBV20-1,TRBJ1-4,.,TGCAGTGCTCGGGGGGGGGTCCCTAATGAAAAACCGTTTTTT,CSARGGVPNEKPFF
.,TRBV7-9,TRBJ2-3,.,TGTGCCAGCAGCTTAGAAGGGCCCGGGTGGGCAGATACGCAGTATTTT,CASSLEGPGWADTQYF
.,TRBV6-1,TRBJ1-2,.,TGTGCCAGCAGTGCTTGGGGTGCCGGGGGCTACACCTTC,CASSAWGAGGYTF
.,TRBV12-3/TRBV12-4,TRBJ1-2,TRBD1,TGTGCCAGCAGCCGCAACAGGGGTGGATATGGCTACACCTTC,CASSRNRGGYGYTF
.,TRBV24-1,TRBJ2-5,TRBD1,TGTGCCACCAGTGATCATGGGACAGGGGAAGAGCAGTACTTC,CATSDHGTGEEQYF
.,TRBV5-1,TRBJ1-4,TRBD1,TGCGCCAGCAGCCGTGGGACAGGGGCCCGGAAACTGTTTTTT,CASSRGTGARKLFF
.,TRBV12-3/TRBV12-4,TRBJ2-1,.,TGTGCCAGCAGTTTAGGCTCCCTCCGGTTAACCAATGAGCAGTTCTTC,CASSLGSLRLTNEQFF
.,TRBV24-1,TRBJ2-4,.,TGTGCCACCAGTGCCCAGGAGGAACTTCACATTCAGTACTTC,CATSAQEELHIQYF
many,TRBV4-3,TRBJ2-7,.,TGCGCCAGCAGCCAAGATCGGCAGGGCGGCCGCGAGCAGTACTTC,CASSQDRQGGREQYF
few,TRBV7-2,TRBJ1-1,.,TGTGCCAGCAGCTTAAACAGAGTGAACACTGAAGCTTTCTTT,CASSLNRVNTEAFF
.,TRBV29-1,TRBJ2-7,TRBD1,TGCAGCGTTGGTCACAGGGGTAACGAGCAGTACTTC,CSVGHRGNEQYF
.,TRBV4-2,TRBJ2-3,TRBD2,TGTGCCAGCAGAAGTTTAGCTAGCGGGTCCACAGATACGCAGTATTTT,CASRSLASGSTDTQYF
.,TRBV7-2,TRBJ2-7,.,TGTGCCAGCACGGGACAGTCGGGGGGAAGGTACGAGCAGTACTTC,CASTGQSGGRYEQYF
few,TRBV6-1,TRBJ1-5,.,TGTGCCAGCAGTGGGCTTGGGCTACTCAATCAGCCCCAGCATTTT,CASSGLGLLNQPQHF
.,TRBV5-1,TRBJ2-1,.,TGCGCCAGCAGCTTCTCTAGTACGTACAATGAGCAGTTCTTC,CASSFSSTYNEQFF
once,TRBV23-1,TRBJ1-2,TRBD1,TGCGCCAGCAGTCATACAGGGGGGGACAACTATGGCCACACCTTC,CASSHTGGDNYGHTF
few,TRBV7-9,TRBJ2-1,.,TGTGCCAGCAGCTTAGGGGGGGATAGATTCAATGAGCAGTTCTTC,CASSLGGDRFNEQFF
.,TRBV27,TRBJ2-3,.,TGTGCCAGCAGTTTAGAGGGGTTCGATACGGATACGCAGTATTTT,CASSLEGFDTDTQYF
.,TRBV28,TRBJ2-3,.,TGTGCCAGCAGTTTAGTCCAGGGTATCACAGATACGCAGTATTTT,CASSLVQGITDTQYF